The 15 T cell receptor beta chains given below trace back to one sample, sequenced in a study of vaccination and CD4 T cells after COVID-19 (dated by TCRdb to 2022 to 2024). Read against the paper, the sample's time point label means: late sampling 161 to 241 days after vaccination in a few convalescent patients. Libraries came from PCR. TCRdb lists the instrument as Illumina iSeq 100. TCRdb passed the public sequencing reads through fastp at Q25 and MiXCR, retaining productive beta sequences. CDR3 protein sequences are deduplicated, and each keeps its most common genes and DNA. The sample has 25,000 to 30,000 distinct CDR3 sequences on record, about half of them singletons. The ten largest make up 5.5% to 7.5% of the sample. This specimen was CD4+ T cells from blood, taken about 7 months after SARS-CoV-2 vaccination. Receptors were obtained from a human donor who had recovered from COVID-19.

V is TRBV7-9 and J is TRBJ2-3, with 8 bases fitting TRBD2. V shed 2 bases and J 0 bases; nucleotides not matched to a gene: 7. This CDR3 comprises 17 residues. Germline values: CDR1 SEHNR, CDR2 FQNEAQ (reference sequence). The CDR3 DNA reads TGTGCCAGCAGCTTAAGAGTGATAGCGGGGAGCACAGATACGCAGTATTTT. It is translated as CASSLRVIAGSTDTQYF.

This clonotype showed up just a few times. V and J are TRBV27 and TRBJ2-3, with D possibly being TRBD1 (6 bases). From germline, CDR1 is MNHEY and CDR2 SMNVEV (reference sequence). The CDR3 is made up of 15 amino acids. V shed 0 bases and J shed 4 bases, with 11 bases lying between them. This CDR3 is CASSLSPAGADTQYF. CDR3 sequence (DNA): TGTGCCAGCAGTTTATCGCCCGCAGGGGCAGATACGCAGTATTTT.

The V call is TRBV7-8, the J call TRBJ2-2, with D perhaps matching TRBD1 (6 bases). The V gene's germline CDR1 is SGHVS and CDR2 FQNEAQ. The CDR3 extends over 14 amino acids. Between the trimmed V and J ends, which lost 10 bases and 2 bases, there was a span of 14 bases. The CDR3 DNA reads as TGTGCCACTCGGGACATCATTAACACCGGGGAGCTGTTTTTT. Translation gives CATRDIINTGELFF.

V gene TRBV28 combines with J gene TRBJ1-2, with D perhaps matching TRBD1 (5 bases). There are 13 residues in the CDR3. Germline V CDR1 and CDR2: MDHEN, SYDVKM. Trimming took off 5 bases at V and 0 bases at J, with 7 bases between the two ends. The CDR3 DNA reads as TGTGCCAGCAGTGAGACAGCTAACTATGGCTACACCTTC. Translated: CASSETANYGYTF.

Only a few counts were recorded for this clonotype. This rearrangement joins TRBV20-1 to TRBJ2-1; D remains ambiguous. The CDR3 loop spans 14 amino acids. The V end was cut by 5 bases, the J end by 0 bases, with 11 bases between. In germline, CDR1 is DFQATT, CDR2 SNEGSKA (reference sequence). The chain's CDR3 is CSARWWRSYNEQFF. The CDR3 DNA reads as TGCAGTGCTCGGTGGTGGCGCTCCTACAATGAGCAGTTCTTC.

The chain's CDR3 is CASRPGTGTYEQYF. CDR3 DNA: TGTGCCAGCAGACCCGGGACAGGCACCTACGAGCAGTACTTC. This rearrangement joins TRBV2 to TRBJ2-7; 8 positions match TRBD1. J was trimmed by 2 bases and V by 6 bases; bases with no gene match: 6. Germline loops: CDR1 SNHLY, CDR2 FYNNEI. The CDR3 extends over 14 amino acids.

The chain links TRBV6-2 or TRBV6-3 to TRBJ2-7; TRBD1 matches at 11 bases. Germline lookup yields CDR1 MNHEY and CDR2 SVGEGT. The CDR3 totals 14 residues. The trim removed 7 bases at V and 0 bases at J, leaving 2 bases unmatched. The CDR3 region is CASTGTGGSYEQYF. The CDR3 region has the DNA TGTGCCAGCACGGGGACAGGGGGCTCCTACGAGCAGTACTTC.

This chain links TRBV20-1 with TRBJ2-3; 11 bases are shared with TRBD2. The CDR3 runs 16 residues. Per the germline V gene, CDR1 is DFQATT and CDR2 is SNEGSKA (reference sequence). Trimming took 4 bases from V and 6 from J; bases not matched to a gene: 12. The CDR3 nucleotides read TGCAGTGCTAAGTTAGTAGCGGGAGGGGTACGGGATACGCAGTATTTT. Protein: CSAKLVAGGVRDTQYF.

This sequence joins TRBV29-1 and TRBJ2-1, with 12 bases fitting TRBD2. J was trimmed by 7 bases and V by 4 bases; bases with no gene match: 2. Germline CDR1 is SQVTM and CDR2 is ANQGSEA. This CDR3 is built from 13 residues. CDR3 coding DNA: TGCAGCGTTGGAACTAGCGGGGGGAATGAGCAGTTCTTC. It codes for CSVGTSGGNEQFF.

The rearrangement joins TRBV7-9 to TRBJ2-1; D is perhaps TRBD1 (5 bases). V was trimmed by 5 bases and J by 6 bases, leaving 14 bases between them. CDR1 is SEHNR, CDR2 FQNEAQ, per germline (reference sequence). The CDR3 sequence is 14 residues long. The CDR3 is CASSVNPRGNEQFF. In DNA form, the CDR3 reads TGTGCCAGCAGCGTTAACCCTAGGGGCAATGAGCAGTTCTTC.

The genes are TRBV7-3 and TRBJ2-1; 9 nucleotides line up with TRBD2. The CDR3 covers 17 residues. CDR1 SGHTA and CDR2 FQGTGA come from the germline V gene. The V and J ends lost 5 bases and 2 bases, in that order; junction bases with no gene match: 10. CDR3 in DNA: TGTGCCAGCAGCCCCGGGACTAGCAGGAGACCCTACAATGAGCAGTTCTTC. It encodes CASSPGTSRRPYNEQFF.

V gene TRBV7-2 combines with J gene TRBJ2-1, with 10 bases fitting TRBD2. The junction had 17 bases not matched to a gene; V was cut back by 4 bases and J by 5 bases. The CDR3 length is 19 residues. Germline assignment: CDR1 SGHTA and CDR2 FQGNSA. CDR3 sequence: CASSSHRITSGAGDNEQFF. In DNA form, the CDR3 reads TGTGCCAGCAGCTCTCATCGGATTACTAGCGGGGCGGGTGACAATGAGCAGTTCTTC.

In its sample, this clonotype was seen a few times. This sequence joins TRBV2 and TRBJ2-3; 7 nucleotides match TRBD2. In germline, CDR1 is SNHLY, CDR2 FYNNEI. CDR3 size: 15 residues. The V segment lost 6 bases and the J segment 2 bases; nucleotides outside the gene matches: 8. CDR3 in amino acids: CASRSSSGVTDTQYF. CDR3 DNA: TGTGCCAGCAGAAGCTCCAGCGGGGTCACAGATACGCAGTATTTT.

This clonotype was found a few times. This chain connects TRBV19 to TRBJ1-6, with D possibly TRBD1 on 6 matching bases. This CDR3 has 13 residues. V lost 7 bases, J lost 7 bases, and 11 bases lay in between. Looked up from germline, CDR1 is LNHDA and CDR2 is SQIVND (reference sequence). CDR3 nucleotides: TGTGCCAGTATCGGCCAGGGGAATTCACCCCTCCACTTT. Encoded protein: CASIGQGNSPLHF.

This clonotype has more than one count but fewer than ten. This chain connects TRBV20-1 to TRBJ2-3; TRBD2 matches 8 bases. V was clipped by 3 bases and J by 2 bases; unmatched bases: 13. CDR1 is DFQATT, CDR2 SNEGSKA, per germline (reference sequence). The CDR3 runs 17 residues. Here the CDR3 reads CSARYLAGTRDTDTQYF. The CDR3 DNA reads as TGCAGTGCTAGGTATCTAGCGGGTACCCGAGACACAGATACGCAGTATTTT.